This T cell receptor beta chain was retrieved from a study of cytomegalovirus exposure and HLA in healthy donors. Study-wide points: The study found most TCR sequences rare, yet found some public TCRs in many donors. High sensitivity and specificity were reportedly achieved when the classifier diagnosed cytomegalovirus status.

Assay used: immunoSEQ multiplex PCR; TCRdb lists only in-frame clones, some missing. The sample consists of about 180,000 clones, 75% to 90% of them appearing once. Germline assignment: CDR1 SGHRS and CDR2 YFSETQ. V was clipped by 4 bases and J by 3 bases, with 17 bases between them. The CDR3 has 15 amino acids. On this clone itself: What it binds is unknown.

The donors were part of the roughly 120-subject validation cohort, which stood apart from the roughly 670-subject first cohort. V gene TRBV5-1 combines with J gene TRBJ2-7, with D maybe TRBD1 (6 bases). Sequenced material: PBMCs. This clonotype was obtained from a man aged 18-30 years in good health and CMV-seropositive. The CDR3 nucleotides are TGCGCCAGCAGCATGTCGCCGGGACAAAACTACGAGCAGTACTTC. This encodes CASSMSPGQNYEQYF. Supplemented by reference TRBV5-1 and TRBJ2-7, the full variable domain reads KAGVTQTPRYLIKTRGQQVTLSCSPISGHRSVSWYQQTPGQGLQFLFEYFSETQRNKGNFPGRFSGRQFSNSRSEMNVSTLELGDSALYLCASSMSPGQNYEQYFGPGTRLTVT.